The 16 T cell receptor beta chains below were found in one sample sequenced in a study of CD8 T cells in ankylosing spondylitis. TCRdb re-called the 5' RACE reads through MiXCR, storing one row per CDR3 protein. The sample holds fewer than 250,000 distinct CDR3 sequences; roughly a tenth are singletons and the top ten take under 25%. Sequences were obtained from blood, either unsorted or a sorted T cell fraction (not recorded which). The source of these receptors is a male donor with ankylosing spondylitis or in good health (not recorded which).

This sequence joins TRBV19 and TRBJ1-5, with TRBD1 matching 7 bases. Trimming cost V 4 bases and J 6 bases; bases outside gene matches: 6. The CDR3 consists of 14 residues. Germline V lookup: CDR1 LNHDA, CDR2 SQIVND (reference sequence). The DNA of the CDR3 is TGTGCCAGTAGTAGATCGACAGGGCTTCAGCCCCAGCATTTT. Encoded protein: CASSRSTGLQPQHF.

This clonotype was seen at least ten times. The chain links TRBV20-1 to TRBJ1-1, with D possibly matching TRBD1 (5 bases). Germline assignment: CDR1 DFQATT and CDR2 SNEGSKA (reference sequence). This CDR3 region has 13 residues. The CDR3 DNA is TGCATCACTAGGTGGCAGGGCGGAACTGAAGCTTTCTTT. Translated: CITRWQGGTEAFF.

This chain connects TRBV12-3 or TRBV12-4 to TRBJ1-4; D is undetermined. Trimming cost V 2 bases and J 4 bases, with 29 bases left between them. This CDR3 region has 21 residues. CDR3 sequence (DNA): TGTGCCAGCAGTTTAAATCTCGGAGGCGCGCGGTCCCTCATGAATAATGAAAAACTGTTTTTT. Amino acids: CASSLNLGGARSLMNNEKLFF.

The chain carries TRBV7-9 and TRBJ2-5; 8 bases align to TRBD1. This CDR3 has 16 residues. The V gene's germline CDR1 is SEHNR and CDR2 FQNEAQ (reference sequence). The V and J ends lost 8 bases and 2 bases, in that order; junction bases with no gene match: 13. The CDR3, as DNA: TGTGCCAGCGGCCCATCAGGGGGCCGAGGACAAGAGACCCAGTACTTC. It translates to CASGPSGGRGQETQYF.

The sample holds a few counts of this clonotype. The V and J genes are TRBV29-1 and TRBJ2-1; no clear D. V was cut by 6 bases and J by 0 bases, with 9 bases left in between. The V gene's germline CDR1 is SQVTM and CDR2 ANQGSEA. CDR3 length: 13 residues. This chain's CDR3 is CSVGVLSYNEQFF. The CDR3 DNA is TGCAGCGTAGGTGTCCTCTCCTACAATGAGCAGTTCTTC.

The chain is built from TRBV19 and TRBJ2-7; 9 bases fit TRBD1. The CDR3 runs to 15 residues. CDR1 is LNHDA, CDR2 SQIVND, per germline (reference sequence). V shed 10 bases, J shed 3 bases, and the junction held 13 bases outside the gene matches. The CDR3 DNA reads TGTGCCATGGCCCCCGGGACAGGGCAAGACTACGAGCAGTACTTC. It yields the protein CAMAPGTGQDYEQYF.

This clonotype was picked up many times. The chain couples TRBV7-2 to TRBJ2-6; D unclear. CDR3 length equals 14 residues. Between the trimmed V and J ends, which lost 1 base and 8 bases, there was a span of 9 bases. Germline V gives CDR1 SGHTA, CDR2 FQGNSA. The CDR3 DNA reads TGTGCCAGCAGCTTAGTCCCGGTCCCCAACGTCCTGACTTTC. Translating it yields CASSLVPVPNVLTF.

This clonotype showed up many times. V and J are TRBV6-1 and TRBJ2-7; 8 bases align to TRBD2. CDR3 length: 13 residues. V lost 10 bases and J lost 4; bases outside the gene matches: 9. Germline loops: CDR1 MNHNS, CDR2 SASEGT. CDR3 bases: TGTGCCACCCGGACTAGCAGGGGATACGAGCAGTACTTC. This codes for CATRTSRGYEQYF.

This clonotype has more than one count but fewer than ten. The V call is TRBV3-1, the J call TRBJ2-7, with D unclear. This CDR3 has 15 residues. CDR1 and CDR2 (germline): LGHDT, YNNKEL (reference sequence). V was trimmed by 0 bases and J by 6 bases, leaving 15 bases between them. CDR3 residues: CASSQDLGWRFEQYF. The CDR3 bases are TGTGCCAGCAGCCAAGATTTGGGTTGGCGCTTCGAGCAGTACTTC.

This clonotype was recorded many times. The J gene is TRBJ2-5, the V gene TRBV5-1; a possible D gene is TRBD2 (6 bases). The V gene lost 4 bases and the J gene lost 3 bases, with 13 bases spanning the gap. Germline loops: CDR1 SGHRS, CDR2 YFSETQ. This CDR3 spans 14 amino acids. CDR3 protein: CASSPMTREETQYF. CDR3 DNA sequence: TGCGCCAGCAGCCCGATGACTAGGGAAGAGACCCAGTACTTC. The full variable domain, completed using reference TRBV5-1 and TRBJ2-5, is KAGVTQTPRYLIKTRGQQVTLSCSPISGHRSVSWYQQTPGQGLQFLFEYFSETQRNKGNFPGRFSGRQFSNSRSEMNVSTLELGDSALYLCASSPMTREETQYFGPGTRLLVL.

This clonotype was picked up many times. V gene TRBV11-2 combines with J gene TRBJ1-1, with 8 bases aligning to TRBD1. The ends lost 5 bases at V and 5 bases at J; junction bases unmatched: 7. Germline CDR1 reads SGHAT; CDR2 reads FQNNGV. CDR3 length: 14 residues. DNA for the CDR3: TGTGCCAGCAGCCAAACAGGGGGGTGGACTGAAGCTTTCTTT. It codes for CASSQTGGWTEAFF.

This clonotype was recorded many times. Written as DNA, the CDR3 is TGTGCCATCGCTCGACTAGCGGCATCCTACGAGCAGTACTTC. Amino acids: CAIARLAASYEQYF. The chain uses TRBV10-3 and TRBJ2-7; TRBD2 matches at 9 bases. Germline assignment: CDR1 ENHRY and CDR2 SYGVKD. The trim removed 8 bases at V and 1 base at J, leaving 6 bases unmatched. The CDR3 has 14 residues.

Ten or more counts support this clonotype. The chain recombines TRBV20-1 with TRBJ1-1; TRBD1 matches 8 bases. V shed 6 bases, J shed 6 bases, and the junction held 15 bases outside the gene matches. Germline V gene sequence: CDR1 DFQATT, CDR2 SNEGSKA (reference sequence). The CDR3 runs to 15 residues. The CDR3 protein is CSADAHDRGNSEAFF. The CDR3 nucleotides read TGCAGTGCCGATGCTCACGACAGGGGAAATTCTGAAGCTTTCTTT.

The table lists this clonotype with many counts. This rearrangement joins TRBV7-2 to TRBJ2-7; D is perhaps TRBD1 or TRBD2 (5 bases each). V lost 4 bases and J 2 bases, leaving 12 bases between the germline ends. Germline V gene sequence: CDR1 SGHTA, CDR2 FQGNSA. This CDR3 contains 14 residues. The CDR3 region is CASSSRDGTYEQYF. The CDR3 DNA is TGTGCCAGCAGCTCCCGGGACGGGACCTACGAGCAGTACTTC.

This clonotype was counted at least ten times. This rearrangement joins TRBV7-2 to TRBJ2-5; D might be TRBD1 (6 bases). V lost 5 bases, J lost 5 bases, and 24 bases lay in between. There are 17 residues in the CDR3. Germline V lookup: CDR1 SGHTA, CDR2 FQGNSA. CDR3 residues: CASSRKVGVGGEETQYF. CDR3 in DNA: TGTGCCAGCAGCCGAAAAGTAGGTGTTGGGGGCGAGGAGACCCAGTACTTC. Using reference TRBV7-2 and TRBJ2-5 for the parts outside the CDR3, the full variable domain is GAGVSQSPSNKVTEKGKDVELRCDPISGHTALYWYRQSLGQGLEFLIYFQGNSAPDKSGLPSDRFSAERTGGSVSTLTIQRTQQEDSAVYLCASSRKVGVGGEETQYFGPGTRLLVL.

This clonotype came up many times. This chain joins TRBV3-1 and TRBJ2-3; D ambiguous. Germline V gene data show CDR1 as LGHDT and CDR2 as YNNKEL (reference sequence). This CDR3 region has 13 residues. The germline V and J ends were trimmed by 2 bases and 3 bases, with 6 bases remaining between them. The CDR3 loop is CASSQQGTDTQYF. CDR3 sequence (DNA): TGTGCCAGCAGCCAACAAGGGACAGATACGCAGTATTTT.